This T cell receptor (beta chain) was captured in a study of technical replicates of blood from several donors. CDR3 length equals 16 residues. Germline assignment: CDR1 MGHDK and CDR2 SYGVNS. V dropped 10 bases and J dropped 4 bases, with 25 bases sitting between them. TCRdb's copy holds only in-frame clones and misses some; the assay was immunoSEQ multiplex PCR. Of more than 65,000 clones in the sample, around 97% are singletons; the top ten hold less than 0.2%. This sequence was found in a human donor in good health. The sequenced material came from T cells isolated from PBMCs. V usage is TRBV25-1 and J usage is TRBJ1-2; perhaps TRBD1 as D (6 bases). Here the CDR3 reads CATQASIQGGIYGYTF. The DNA of the CDR3 is TGTGCCACCCAAGCATCGATACAAGGGGGAATCTATGGCTACACCTTC.